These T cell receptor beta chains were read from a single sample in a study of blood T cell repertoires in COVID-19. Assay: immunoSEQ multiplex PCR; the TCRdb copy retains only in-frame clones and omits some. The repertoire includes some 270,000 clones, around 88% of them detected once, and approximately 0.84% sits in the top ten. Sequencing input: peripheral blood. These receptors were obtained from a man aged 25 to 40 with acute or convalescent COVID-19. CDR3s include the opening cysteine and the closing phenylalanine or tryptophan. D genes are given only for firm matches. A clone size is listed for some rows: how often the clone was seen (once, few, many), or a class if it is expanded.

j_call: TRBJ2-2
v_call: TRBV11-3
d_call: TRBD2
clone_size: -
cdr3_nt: TGTGCCAGCACCGTAAGCGGGATGGGGACCGGGGAGCTGTTTTTT
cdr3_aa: CASTVSGMGTGELFF

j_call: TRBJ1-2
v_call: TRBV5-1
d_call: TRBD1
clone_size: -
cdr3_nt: TGCGCCAGCAGCTTGCTGGGACAGGCCATCGGCTATGGCTACACCTTC
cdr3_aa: CASSLLGQAIGYGYTF

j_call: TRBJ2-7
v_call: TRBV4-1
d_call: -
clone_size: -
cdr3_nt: TGCGCCAGCAGCCCCTCAGCCCCGGGCTCCTACGAGCAGTACTTC
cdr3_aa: CASSPSAPGSYEQYF

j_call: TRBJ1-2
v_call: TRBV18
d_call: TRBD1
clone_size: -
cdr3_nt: TGTGCCAGCTCACCACAGGGACAGGGGGCGCGTAGCGGCTACACCTTC
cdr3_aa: CASSPQGQGARSGYTF

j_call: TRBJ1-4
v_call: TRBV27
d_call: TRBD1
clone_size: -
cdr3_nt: TGTGCCAGCAGGCCAGGACAGGCCATGTTGACCGAAAAACTGTTTTTT
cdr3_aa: CASRPGQAMLTEKLFF

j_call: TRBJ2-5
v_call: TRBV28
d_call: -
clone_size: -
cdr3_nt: TGTGCCAGCAGTCCTCAGGGCCTACAAGAGACCCAGTACTTC
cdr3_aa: CASSPQGLQETQYF

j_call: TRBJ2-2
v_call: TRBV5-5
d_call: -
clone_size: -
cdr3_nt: TGTGCCAGCAGCCGTCCTGGACAACTGTTTTTT
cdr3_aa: CASSRPGQLFF

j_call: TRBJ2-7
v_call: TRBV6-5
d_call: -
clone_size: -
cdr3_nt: TGTGCCAGCAGTTATATGGCCGAGCAGTACTTC
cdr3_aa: CASSYMAEQYF

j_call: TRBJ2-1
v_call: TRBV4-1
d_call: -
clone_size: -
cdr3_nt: TGCGCCAGCAGCCAAGTGCAGGGGAGAAACAATGAGCAGTTCTTC
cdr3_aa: CASSQVQGRNNEQFF

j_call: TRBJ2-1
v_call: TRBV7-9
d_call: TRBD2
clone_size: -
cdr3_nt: TGTGCCAGCAGCTTAGGGCGGGGGGGATACAATGAGCAGTTCTTC
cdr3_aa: CASSLGRGGYNEQFF

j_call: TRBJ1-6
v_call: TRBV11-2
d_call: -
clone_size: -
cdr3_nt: TGTGCCAGCAGAGAGGGAGGAAATTCACCCCTCCACTTT
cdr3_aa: CASREGGNSPLHF

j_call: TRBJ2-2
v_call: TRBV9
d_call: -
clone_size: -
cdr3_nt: TGTGCCAGCAGCCTTACAGGGTTCTCTCCCGGGGAGCTGTTTTTT
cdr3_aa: CASSLTGFSPGELFF

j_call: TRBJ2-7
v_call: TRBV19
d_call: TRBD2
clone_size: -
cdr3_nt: TGTGCCAGTAGTAAGACTAGCGGGGGGACCCCGTACGAGCAGTACTTC
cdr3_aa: CASSKTSGGTPYEQYF

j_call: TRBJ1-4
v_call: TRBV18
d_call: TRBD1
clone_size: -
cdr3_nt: TGTGCCAGCTCACCTGGGACAGGGATTAATGAAAAACTGTTTTTT
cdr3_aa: CASSPGTGINEKLFF

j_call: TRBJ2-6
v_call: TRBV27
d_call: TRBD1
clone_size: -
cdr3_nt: TGTGCCAGCAGTACAGAGGACAGGGGGCGGGCTGGGGCCAACGTCCTGACTTTC
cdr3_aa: CASSTEDRGRAGANVLTF

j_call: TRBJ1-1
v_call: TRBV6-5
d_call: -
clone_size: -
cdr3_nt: TGTGCCAGCAGTTACCTGACCCCCGCGGCCGGTGAAGCTTTCTTT
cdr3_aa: CASSYLTPAAGEAFF

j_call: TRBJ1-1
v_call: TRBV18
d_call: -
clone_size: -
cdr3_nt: TGTGCCAGCTCGCTTCACAAGGGCGGGGGGGAAGCTTTCTTT
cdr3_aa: CASSLHKGGGEAFF

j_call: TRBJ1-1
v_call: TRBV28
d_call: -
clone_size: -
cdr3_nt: TGTGCCAGCAGTTATCCATGGGGGGGGAACACTGAAGCTTTCTTT
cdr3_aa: CASSYPWGGNTEAFF

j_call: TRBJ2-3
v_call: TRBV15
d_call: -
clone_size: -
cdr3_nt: TGTGCCACCAGCAGAGATGTTTCGCGGGCTTACACAGATACGCAGTATTTT
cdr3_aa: CATSRDVSRAYTDTQYF

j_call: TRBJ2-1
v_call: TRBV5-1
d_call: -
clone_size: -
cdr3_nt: TGCGCCAGCACTATGGGGGGTTTGAACTCCTACAATGAGCAGTTCTTC
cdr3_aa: CASTMGGLNSYNEQFF

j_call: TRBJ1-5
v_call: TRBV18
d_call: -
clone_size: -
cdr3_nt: TGTGCCAGCTCACCACCGAATCGCACACCTTATCAGCCCCAGCATTTT
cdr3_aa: CASSPPNRTPYQPQHF

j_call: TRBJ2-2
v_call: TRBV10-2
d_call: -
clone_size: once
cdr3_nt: TGCGCCAGCAGTGAGTTGCAGGGTTCCGGGGAGCTGTTTTTT
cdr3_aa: CASSELQGSGELFF

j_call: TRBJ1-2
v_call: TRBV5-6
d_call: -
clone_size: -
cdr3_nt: TGTGCCAGCAGCTTGGTACAGGAGAATGGCTACACCTTC
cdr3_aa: CASSLVQENGYTF

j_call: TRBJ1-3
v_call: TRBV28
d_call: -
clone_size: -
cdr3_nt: TGTGCCAGCAGTTACAGCTCTGGAAACACCATATATTTT
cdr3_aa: CASSYSSGNTIYF

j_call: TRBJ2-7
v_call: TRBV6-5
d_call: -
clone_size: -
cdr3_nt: TGTGCCAGCAGGCCAATCCAGACTACCCCCTACGAGCAGTACTTC
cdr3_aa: CASRPIQTTPYEQYF

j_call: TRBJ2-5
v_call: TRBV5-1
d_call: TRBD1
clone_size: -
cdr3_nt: TGCGCCAGCAGCCCCTTACAGGGGAAGGAGACCCAGTACTTC
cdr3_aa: CASSPLQGKETQYF

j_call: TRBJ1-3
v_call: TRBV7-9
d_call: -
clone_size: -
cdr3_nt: TGTGCCAGCAGCCGAACGACAGGAAACACCATATATTTT
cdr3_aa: CASSRTTGNTIYF

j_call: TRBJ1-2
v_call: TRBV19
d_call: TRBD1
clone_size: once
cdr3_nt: TGTGCCACAACGGGACAGCGTTATGGCTACACCTTC
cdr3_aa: CATTGQRYGYTF

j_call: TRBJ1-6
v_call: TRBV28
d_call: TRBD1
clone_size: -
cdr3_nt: TGTGCCAGCAAGACAGGGGACTCATCGAATTCACCCCTCCACTTT
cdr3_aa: CASKTGDSSNSPLHF

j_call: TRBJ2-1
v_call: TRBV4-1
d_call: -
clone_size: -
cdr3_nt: TGCGCCAGCAGCCAGGAACCCGACTCGACAGGATGGACGGGAAATGAGCAGTTCTTC
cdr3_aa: CASSQEPDSTGWTGNEQFF

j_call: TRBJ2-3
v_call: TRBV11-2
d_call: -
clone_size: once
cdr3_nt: TGTGCCAGCAGCCTAGCTTCCTACACAGATACGCAGTATTTT
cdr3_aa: CASSLASYTDTQYF

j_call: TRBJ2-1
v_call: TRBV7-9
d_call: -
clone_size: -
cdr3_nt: TGTGCCAGCAGTCCAAAAAGCGCGATCTACACCCCCTACAATGAGCAGTTCTTC
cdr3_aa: CASSPKSAIYTPYNEQFF

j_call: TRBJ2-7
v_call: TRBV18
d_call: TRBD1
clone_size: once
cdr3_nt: TGTGCCAAGGGGCCGGGACAGGGGGATTACGAGCAGTACTTC
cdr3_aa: CAKGPGQGDYEQYF

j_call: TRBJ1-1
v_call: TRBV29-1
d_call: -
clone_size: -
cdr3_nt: TGCAGCGTCGAATCCCCCCGGGGGGCGCGCACTGAAGCTTTCTTT
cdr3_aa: CSVESPRGARTEAFF

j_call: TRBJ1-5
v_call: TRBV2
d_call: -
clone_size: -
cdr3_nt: TGTGCCAGCAGGTACTATAGCAATCAGCCCCAGCATTTT
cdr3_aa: CASRYYSNQPQHF

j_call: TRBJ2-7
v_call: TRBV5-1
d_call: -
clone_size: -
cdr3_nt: TGCGCCAGCAGCCTGGGGGCTTACGAGCAGTACTTC
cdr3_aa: CASSLGAYEQYF

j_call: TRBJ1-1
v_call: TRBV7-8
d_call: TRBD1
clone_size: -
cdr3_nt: TGTGCCAGCAGCTTTAGAGACAGGGGGCTTTTGAACACTGAAGCTTTCTTT
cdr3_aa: CASSFRDRGLLNTEAFF

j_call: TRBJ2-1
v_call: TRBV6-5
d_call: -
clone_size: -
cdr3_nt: TGTGCCAGCTGGCTAGCGCCCAATGAGCAGTTCTTC
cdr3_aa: CASWLAPNEQFF

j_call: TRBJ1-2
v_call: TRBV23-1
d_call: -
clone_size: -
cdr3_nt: TGCGCCAGCAGTCAATCGGAGGGGGGCTACACCTTC
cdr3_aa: CASSQSEGGYTF

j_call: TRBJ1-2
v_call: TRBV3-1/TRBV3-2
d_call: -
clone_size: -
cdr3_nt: TGTGCCAGCAGCCCAAGAGGAGGTACAGGAGTCAAGGGGGTCGGCTATGGCTACACCTTC
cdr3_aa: CASSPRGGTGVKGVGYGYTF

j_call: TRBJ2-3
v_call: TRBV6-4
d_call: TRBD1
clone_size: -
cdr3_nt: TGTGCCAGCAGCGCCACAGGGGGCGCGACAGATACGCAGTATTTT
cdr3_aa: CASSATGGATDTQYF

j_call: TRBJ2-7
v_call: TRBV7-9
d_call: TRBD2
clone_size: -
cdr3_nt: TGTGCCAGCAGCCTGACTAGCGGGAGGTCCTACGAGCAGTACTTC
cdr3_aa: CASSLTSGRSYEQYF